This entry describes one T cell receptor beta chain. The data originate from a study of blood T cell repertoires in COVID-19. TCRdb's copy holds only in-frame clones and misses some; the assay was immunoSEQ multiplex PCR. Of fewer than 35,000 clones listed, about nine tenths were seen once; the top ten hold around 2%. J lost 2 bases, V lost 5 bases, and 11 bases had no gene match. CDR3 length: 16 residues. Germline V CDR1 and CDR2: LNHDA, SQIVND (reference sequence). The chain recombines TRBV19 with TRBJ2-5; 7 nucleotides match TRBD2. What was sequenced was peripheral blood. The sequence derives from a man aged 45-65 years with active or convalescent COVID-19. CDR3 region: CASSPGLVSNQETQYF. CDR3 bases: TGTGCCAGTAGTCCAGGACTAGTCTCGAATCAAGAGACCCAGTACTTC.